The 8 T cell receptor beta chains listed next were all sequenced from one sample in a study of beta chain features in type 1 diabetes. The study reverse transcribed the entire isolated RNA, so it sequenced expressed TCRB transcripts. Sequenced by immunoSEQ multiplex PCR; TCRdb stores in-frame clones only, minus some. This table holds 300,000 to 350,000 clones, less than 10% found once. What was sequenced was central memory CD4+ T cells from blood. Source of these receptors: a woman between 18 and 29 years old in good health.

This clone has only a few counts. The chain carries TRBV6-6 and TRBJ1-2, with a weak D call TRBD1 (6 bases). V lost 6 bases to trimming and J lost 4 bases, with 15 bases between them. The germline V gene encodes CDR1 MNHNY and CDR2 SVGAGI (reference sequence). The CDR3 is 14 amino acids. The CDR3, as DNA: TGTGCCAGCAGACCAGGGGTTGGCGGCTATGGCTACACCTTC. Residues: CASRPGVGGYGYTF.

Many counts were recorded for this clone. V usage is TRBV7-2 and J usage is TRBJ2-1, with 7 bases matching TRBD2. Germline V gene lookup returns CDR1 SGHTA and CDR2 FQGNSA. This CDR3 is built from 13 residues. The V and J ends lost 4 bases and 6 bases, in that order; junction bases with no gene match: 3. CDR3 residues: CASSSGLGNEQFF. CDR3 nucleotide sequence: TGTGCCAGCAGCTCTGGACTAGGCAATGAGCAGTTCTTC. Variable domain in full (rest from reference TRBV7-2 and TRBJ2-1): GAGVSQSPSNKVTEKGKDVELRCDPISGHTALYWYRQSLGQGLEFLIYFQGNSAPDKSGLPSDRFSAERTGGSVSTLTIQRTQQEDSAVYLCASSSGLGNEQFFGPGTRLTVL.

The chain combines TRBV28 with TRBJ2-2, with D possibly matching TRBD1 (6 bases). V was shortened by 4 bases and J by 0 bases, with 18 bases between the two germline ends. This CDR3 contains 18 residues. Germline assignment: CDR1 MDHEN and CDR2 SYDVKM. CDR3 protein: CASSSRFRTATNTGELFF. CDR3 in DNA: TGTGCCAGCAGTTCCCGTTTCCGGACAGCCACGAACACCGGGGAGCTGTTTTTT.

This rearrangement joins TRBV6-6 to TRBJ1-2, with D uncertain. This CDR3 comprises 13 residues. Per the germline V gene, CDR1 is MNHNY and CDR2 is SVGAGI (reference sequence). DNA for the CDR3: TGTGTCACTTCTCCTCGGCGGGGAATCGGCTACACCTTC. It yields the protein CVTSPRRGIGYTF.

The rearrangement uses TRBV9 and TRBJ2-3; D is perhaps TRBD1 (5 bases). Trimming left V 5 bases short and J 4 bases short, with 11 bases between. The CDR3 is 13 residues long. Germline assignment: CDR1 SGDLS and CDR2 YYNGEE. CDR3 loop: CASSYRGADTQYF. The CDR3 region has the DNA TGTGCCAGCAGTTATAGGGGTGCAGATACGCAGTATTTT.

In this sample, this clone turned up many times. The chain has TRBV9 and TRBJ2-3; TRBD2 matches 13 bases. The CDR3 extends over 17 amino acids. Germline loops: CDR1 SGDLS, CDR2 YYNGEE. Unmatched junction bases numbered 4, after V lost 0 bases and J lost 3 bases. Written as DNA, the CDR3 is TGTGCCAGCAGCGTAGGGACGGGACTAGCGGGGACAGATACGCAGTATTTT. Translating it yields CASSVGTGLAGTDTQYF.

This clone was counted between two and nine times. This chain joins TRBV2 and TRBJ2-5; D remains unclear. Judging by the DNA end, TRBJ2-7 fits better; the J call may be wrong. The CDR3 totals 15 residues. Germline V lookup: CDR1 SNHLY, CDR2 FYNNEI. CDR3 sequence (DNA): TGTGCCAGCAGTGAATCGACGGGTTTTGCCTACGAGCAGTACTTC. Amino acid sequence: CASSESTGFAYEQYF.

This clone was seen ten or more times. J is TRBJ1-5 and V is TRBV29-1; D is ambiguous. The CDR3 runs to 12 residues. In germline, CDR1 is SQVTM, CDR2 ANQGSEA. The V gene lost 6 bases and the J gene lost 3 bases, with 9 bases spanning the gap. CDR3 sequence: CSVQDPNQPQHF. CDR3 nucleotide sequence: TGCAGCGTGCAGGACCCCAATCAGCCCCAGCATTTT.